A selection of T cell receptor beta chains follows, all from one sample in a study of vaccination and CD4 T cells after COVID-19. TCRdb re-called the PCR reads through MiXCR, storing one row per CDR3 protein. The repertoire consists of 12,000 or so distinct CDR3 sequences, with about four fifths occurring once and the leading ten covering roughly 31%. These receptors have no known antigen. The sequencing input was CD4+ T cells from blood, cultured in vitro. The receptors were gathered from a human donor who had recovered from COVID-19. CDR3s include the opening cysteine and the closing phenylalanine or tryptophan. D genes are given only for firm matches. Not all rows give a size; the values are once, few, many and, for expanded clones, a class.

J gene | V gene | D gene | clone size | CDR3 DNA | CDR3 protein
TRBJ1-1 | TRBV20-1 | NA | NA | TGCAGTGCTAGAGTGGACAGATTGAACACTGAAGCTTTCTTT | CSARVDRLNTEAFF
TRBJ1-4 | TRBV27 | NA | NA | TGTGCCAGCAGTTTATGGGGTGTGAACAGCCCCATATCGCGGGAAAAACTGTTTTTT | CASSLWGVNSPISREKLFF
TRBJ2-7 | TRBV6-2/TRBV6-3 | NA | NA | TGTGCCAGCAGTTATGGGGGATCCTACGAGCAGTACTTC | CASSYGGSYEQYF
TRBJ2-7 | TRBV20-1 | TRBD2 | NA | TGCAGTGCTAGACCCGGACTAGCGGGAGGGCCCGAGCAGTACTTC | CSARPGLAGGPEQYF
TRBJ2-3 | TRBV7-8 | TRBD1 | NA | TGTGCCAGCAGCCCATGGACAGGGGCAGATACGCAGTATTTT | CASSPWTGADTQYF
TRBJ2-5 | TRBV6-1 | TRBD2 | NA | TGTGCCAGCTTCTTGGGGGGGGTAGAGACCCAGTACTTC | CASFLGGVETQYF
TRBJ1-4 | TRBV20-1 | TRBD1 | NA | TGCAGTGCTGCAGAAGGGACAGGGACTAATGAAAAACTGTTTTTT | CSAAEGTGTNEKLFF
TRBJ2-2 | TRBV7-2 | TRBD2 | NA | TGTGCCAGCAGCTTCGTAGGGACTAGCGGGACGGGCGGGGAGCTGTTTTTT | CASSFVGTSGTGGELFF
TRBJ2-3 | TRBV27 | NA | NA | TGTGCCAGCAGTTATATGAGGATCAGTAAATTTGCAGATACGCAGTATTTT | CASSYMRISKFADTQYF
TRBJ1-2 | TRBV6-1 | NA | NA | TGTGCCAGCAGCCTAGGGGGAGGGCTAAACTATGGCTACACCTTC | CASSLGGGLNYGYTF
TRBJ2-1 | TRBV10-3 | TRBD2 | NA | TGTGCCACCAAGACTAGCGGAGACAATGAGCAGTTCTTC | CATKTSGDNEQFF
TRBJ1-2 | TRBV28 | NA | few | TGTGCCAGCAGTTTATCTAACTATGGCTACACCTTC | CASSLSNYGYTF
TRBJ2-7 | TRBV11-2 | NA | NA | TGTGCCAGCAGCTTAAGGTCCGTGAATTCCTACGAGCAGTACTTC | CASSLRSVNSYEQYF
TRBJ1-5 | TRBV18 | NA | NA | TGTGCCAGCTCACCGGGTAGCAATCAGCCCCAGCATTTT | CASSPGSNQPQHF
TRBJ2-1 | TRBV20-1 | TRBD2 | NA | TGCAGTGCTAGTGGCCAGACTAGCGGGAACGATGAGCAGTTCTTC | CSASGQTSGNDEQFF
TRBJ2-7 | TRBV19 | TRBD2 | NA | TGTGCCAGTAGTCCAATAGGCCCAACTAGCGGGGTGATCTACGAGCAGTACTTC | CASSPIGPTSGVIYEQYF
TRBJ2-7 | TRBV19 | NA | NA | TGTGCCAGTAGTATAGGAGACCTAAGGGGCGAGCAGTACTTC | CASSIGDLRGEQYF
TRBJ2-2 | TRBV7-9 | TRBD2 | NA | TGTGCCAGCAGCTCAGGAAGCGGGAGCGGGGAGCTGTTTTTT | CASSSGSGSGELFF
TRBJ1-5 | TRBV6-1 | NA | few | TGTGCCAGCAGTGGTACCGGGGCGCTGGAGGGTCAGCCCCAGCATTTT | CASSGTGALEGQPQHF
TRBJ1-1 | TRBV4-1 | NA | NA | TGCGCCAGCAGCCAAGTCGGAAGGGGGTGGTCTGAAGCTTTCTTT | CASSQVGRGWSEAFF
TRBJ2-5 | TRBV15 | NA | NA | TGTGCCACCAGCAGAGCGGTTTACCAAGAGACCCAGTACTTC | CATSRAVYQETQYF
TRBJ1-5 | TRBV28 | NA | NA | TGTGCCAGCAGTTTAATCAGGGTAGGCAATCAGCCCCAGCATTTT | CASSLIRVGNQPQHF
TRBJ1-6 | TRBV21-1 | NA | NA | TGTGCCAGCAGCCTGTTTCAGGACAGGAAAGCATCCTATAATTCACCCCTCCACTTT | CASSLFQDRKASYNSPLHF
TRBJ2-3 | TRBV7-9 | NA | NA | TGTGCCAGCAGCTTCGGTGCGGCCTCCGGCACAGATACGCAGTATTTT | CASSFGAASGTDTQYF
TRBJ2-1 | TRBV11-2 | TRBD2 | NA | TGTGCCAGCAGCCGAGGGACTAGCGGAGACAATGAGCAGTTCTTC | CASSRGTSGDNEQFF
TRBJ1-1 | TRBV20-1 | NA | once | TGCAGTGCTAGAGATCGATCCGACACTGAAGCTTTCTTT | CSARDRSDTEAFF
TRBJ1-6 | TRBV28 | TRBD1 | NA | TGTGCCAGCAGGTACAGGGGAGTCGCATCCTATAATTCACCCCTCCACTTT | CASRYRGVASYNSPLHF
TRBJ2-5 | TRBV7-8 | NA | NA | TGTGCCAGCAGCTTAGTTCACGCGGGAGAGACCCAGTACTTC | CASSLVHAGETQYF
TRBJ1-2 | TRBV7-2 | NA | NA | TGTGCCAGCAGCTTAGCATTTCTGTCAGGGAACGGCTACACCTTC | CASSLAFLSGNGYTF
TRBJ2-6 | TRBV20-1 | NA | NA | TGCAGTGCTAGGGATGGGCACCGAGGGGCCAACGTCCTGACTTTC | CSARDGHRGANVLTF
TRBJ1-3 | TRBV7-9 | NA | NA | TGTGCCAGCAGCTACCCGGGACATAGCTCTGGAAACACCATATATTTT | CASSYPGHSSGNTIYF
TRBJ1-1 | TRBV2 | NA | few | TGTGCCAGCAGCCGCGCGAGAACAGGGATGAACACTGAAGCTTTCTTT | CASSRARTGMNTEAFF
TRBJ2-6 | TRBV21-1 | NA | NA | TGTGCCAGCAGCAAAGCTCGCAGGGGGCGCCCCTCTGGGGCCAACGTCCTGACTTTC | CASSKARRGRPSGANVLTF
TRBJ2-2 | TRBV7-2 | NA | NA | TGTGCCAGCAGCTTAGACCTAGGTGGCGGGGAGCTGTTTTTT | CASSLDLGGGELFF
TRBJ1-1 | TRBV6-1 | TRBD1 | NA | TGTGCCAGCAGTACCCAAAGACAGGGAATGAACACTGAAGCTTTCTTT | CASSTQRQGMNTEAFF
TRBJ2-7 | TRBV24-1 | NA | NA | TGTGCCACCAGTGATCCGGGGTACGAGCAGTACTTC | CATSDPGYEQYF
TRBJ1-2 | TRBV7-2 | NA | NA | TGTGCCAGCAGCTTGTCAAGCCGTGGCTACACCTTC | CASSLSSRGYTF
TRBJ2-2 | TRBV10-1 | NA | NA | TGCGCCAGCAGTGAGTCGATTCTGGAAAACACCGGGGAGCTGTTTTTT | CASSESILENTGELFF
TRBJ2-5 | TRBV21-1 | NA | NA | TGTGCCAGCAGCAAAGCGGGACCCGGACAGGCAAAAGAGACCCAGTACTTC | CASSKAGPGQAKETQYF
TRBJ2-1 | TRBV11-2 | TRBD2 | NA | TGTGCCAGCAGCCCGAGCGGGATCTCCTACAATGAGCAGTTCTTC | CASSPSGISYNEQFF
TRBJ2-7 | TRBV7-9 | NA | NA | TGTGCCAGCAGCTCCTCGGGACCGCCCTACGAGCAGTACTTC | CASSSSGPPYEQYF
TRBJ2-7 | TRBV12-3/TRBV12-4 | TRBD1 | NA | TGTGCCAGCAGTTTATTACAGGGGAACCGCGGGGAGCAGTACTTC | CASSLLQGNRGEQYF
TRBJ1-1 | TRBV19 | TRBD1 | NA | TGTGCCAGTATTTGGACAGGGATGAACACTGAAGCTTTCTTT | CASIWTGMNTEAFF
TRBJ1-6 | TRBV7-9 | NA | NA | TGTGCCAGCAGCTTAGATACATCCGGGACAAGTCCCCTCCACTTT | CASSLDTSGTSPLHF
TRBJ2-3 | TRBV20-1 | NA | once | TGCAGTGCTAGTCCCCGCACAGATACGCAGTATTTT | CSASPRTDTQYF
TRBJ1-2 | TRBV20-1 | NA | few | TGCAGTGCTAGCGGGGGGCTTGGCTACACCTTC | CSASGGLGYTF
TRBJ1-5 | TRBV12-5 | NA | NA | TGTGCTAGTGGTAACGGGGGTTGGGATCAGCCCCAGCATTTT | CASGNGGWDQPQHF
TRBJ1-6 | TRBV20-1 | NA | NA | TGCAGTGCTAGGCCCCGTGACAGAACACATAATTCACCCCTCCACTTT | CSARPRDRTHNSPLHF
TRBJ2-5 | TRBV11-2 | NA | NA | TGTGCCAGCAGTCGTCAGCGGCAAGAGACCCAGTACTTC | CASSRQRQETQYF
TRBJ2-4 | TRBV20-1 | NA | NA | TGCAGTGTCGACCCCCCTAGCCGTCATGACTTC | CSVDPPSRHDF